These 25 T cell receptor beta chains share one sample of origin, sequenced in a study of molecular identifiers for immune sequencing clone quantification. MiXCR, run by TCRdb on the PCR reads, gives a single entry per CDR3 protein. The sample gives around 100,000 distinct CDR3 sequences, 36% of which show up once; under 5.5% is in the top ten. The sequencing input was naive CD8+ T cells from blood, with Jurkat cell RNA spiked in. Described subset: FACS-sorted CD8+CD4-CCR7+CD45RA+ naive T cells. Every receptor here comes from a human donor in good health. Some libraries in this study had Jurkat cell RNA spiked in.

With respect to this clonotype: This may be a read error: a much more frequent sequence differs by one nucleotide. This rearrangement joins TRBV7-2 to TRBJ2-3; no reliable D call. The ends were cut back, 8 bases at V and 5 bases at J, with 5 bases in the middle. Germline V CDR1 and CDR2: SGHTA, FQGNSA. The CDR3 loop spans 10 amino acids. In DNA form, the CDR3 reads TGTGCCAGCGTTGAAGATACGCAGTATTTT. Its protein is CASVEDTQYF.

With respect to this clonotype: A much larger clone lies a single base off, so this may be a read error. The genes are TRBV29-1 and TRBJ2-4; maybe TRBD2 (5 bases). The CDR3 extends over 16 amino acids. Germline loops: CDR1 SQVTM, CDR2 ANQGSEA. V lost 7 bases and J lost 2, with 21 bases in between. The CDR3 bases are TGCAGCGCCGCCTTGGGAGCTGCGAGGACCAAAAACATTCAGTACTTC. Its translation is CSAALGAARTKNIQYF. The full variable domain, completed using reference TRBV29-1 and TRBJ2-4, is SAVISQKPSRDICQRGTSLTIQCQVDSQVTMMFWYRQQPGQSLTLIATANQGSEATYESGFVIDKFPISRPNLTFSTLTVSNMSPEDSSIYLCSAALGAARTKNIQYFGAGTRLSVL.

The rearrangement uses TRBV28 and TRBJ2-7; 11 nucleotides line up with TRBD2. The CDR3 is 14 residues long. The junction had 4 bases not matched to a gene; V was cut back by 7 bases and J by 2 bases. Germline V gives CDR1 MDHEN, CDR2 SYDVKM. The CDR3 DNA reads TGTGCCAGCATGGGACTAGCGGCTACCTACGAGCAGTACTTC. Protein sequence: CASMGLAATYEQYF.

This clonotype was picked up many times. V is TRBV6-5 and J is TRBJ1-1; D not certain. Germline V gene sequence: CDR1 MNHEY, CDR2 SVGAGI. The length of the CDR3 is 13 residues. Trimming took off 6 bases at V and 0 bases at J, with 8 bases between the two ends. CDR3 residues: CASRPVMNTEAFF. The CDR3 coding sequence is TGTGCCAGCAGACCTGTGATGAACACTGAAGCTTTCTTT.

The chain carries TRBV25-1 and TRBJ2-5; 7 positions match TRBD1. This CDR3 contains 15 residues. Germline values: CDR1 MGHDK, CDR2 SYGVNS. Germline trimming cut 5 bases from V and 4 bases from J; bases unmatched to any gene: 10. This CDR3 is CASSLLQGLGETQYF. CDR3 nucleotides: TGTGCCAGCAGTCTTCTACAGGGGCTTGGAGAGACCCAGTACTTC.

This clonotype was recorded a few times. The CDR3 nucleotides read TGTGCCAGCAGCCAAGATTGGGCGGGAGCTGGGGCCAACGTCCTGACTTTC. This codes for CASSQDWAGAGANVLTF. V usage is TRBV3-1 and J usage is TRBJ2-6; 7 positions match TRBD2. Looked up from germline, CDR1 is LGHDT and CDR2 is YNNKEL (reference sequence). This CDR3 has 17 amino acids. Losses at the gene ends were 0 bases for V and 2 bases for J; bases not matched to a gene: 4.

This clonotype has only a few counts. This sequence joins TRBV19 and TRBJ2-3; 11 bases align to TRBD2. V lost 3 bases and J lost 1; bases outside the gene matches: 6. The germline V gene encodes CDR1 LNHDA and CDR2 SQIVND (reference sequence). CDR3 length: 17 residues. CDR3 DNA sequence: TGTGCCAGTAGTATCCCCCCGGGACTAGCGGGCACAGATACGCAGTATTTT. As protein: CASSIPPGLAGTDTQYF.

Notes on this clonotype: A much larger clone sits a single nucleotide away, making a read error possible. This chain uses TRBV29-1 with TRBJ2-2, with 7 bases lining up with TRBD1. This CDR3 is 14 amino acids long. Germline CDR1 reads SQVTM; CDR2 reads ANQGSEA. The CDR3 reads CSGEDRDYTGELFF. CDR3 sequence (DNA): TGCAGCGGTGAAGACAGGGATTACACCGGGGAGCTGTTTTTT.

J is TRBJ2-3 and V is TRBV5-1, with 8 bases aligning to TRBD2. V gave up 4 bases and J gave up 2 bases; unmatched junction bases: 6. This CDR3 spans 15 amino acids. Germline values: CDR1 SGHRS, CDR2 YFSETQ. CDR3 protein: CASSMAGGVTDTQYF. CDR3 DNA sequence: TGCGCCAGCAGCATGGCGGGGGGCGTCACAGATACGCAGTATTTT.

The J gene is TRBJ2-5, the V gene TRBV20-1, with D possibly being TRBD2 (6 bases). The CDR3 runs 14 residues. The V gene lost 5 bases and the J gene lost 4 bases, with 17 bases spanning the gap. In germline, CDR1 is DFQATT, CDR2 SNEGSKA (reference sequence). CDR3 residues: CSAGAGGAGETQYF. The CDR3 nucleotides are TGCAGTGCTGGGGCTGGCGGAGCGGGAGAGACCCAGTACTTC.

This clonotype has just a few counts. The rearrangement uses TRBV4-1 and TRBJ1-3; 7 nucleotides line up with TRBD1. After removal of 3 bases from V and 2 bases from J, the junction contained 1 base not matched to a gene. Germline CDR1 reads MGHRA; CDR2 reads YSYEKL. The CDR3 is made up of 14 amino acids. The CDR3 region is CASSQTGTGNTIYF. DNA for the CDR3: TGCGCCAGCAGCCAGACAGGGACTGGAAACACCATATATTTT.

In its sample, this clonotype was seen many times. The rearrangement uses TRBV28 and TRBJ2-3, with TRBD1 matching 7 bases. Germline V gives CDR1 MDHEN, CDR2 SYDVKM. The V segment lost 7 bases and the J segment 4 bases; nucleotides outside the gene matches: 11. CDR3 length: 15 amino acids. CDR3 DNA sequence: TGTGCCAGCAACAAAATGTGGCAGGGGGCAGATACGCAGTATTTT. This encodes CASNKMWQGADTQYF.

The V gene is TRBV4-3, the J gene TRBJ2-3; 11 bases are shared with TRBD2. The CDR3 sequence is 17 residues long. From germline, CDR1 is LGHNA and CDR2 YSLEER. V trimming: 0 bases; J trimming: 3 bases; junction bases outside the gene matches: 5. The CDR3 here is CASSQESSGRWTDTQYF. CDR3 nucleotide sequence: TGCGCCAGCAGCCAAGAGTCTAGCGGGAGGTGGACAGATACGCAGTATTTT.

The CDR3 DNA follows: TGTGCCAGCAGCCATCCCCTCCAAGAGACCCAGTACTTC. Residues: CASSHPLQETQYF. This sequence joins TRBV14 and TRBJ2-5; D is unclear. CDR1 and CDR2 from the germline V gene are SGHDN and FVKESK. CDR3 length: 13 amino acids. V was shortened by 3 bases and J by 1 base, with 6 bases between the two germline ends.

CDR3 amino acids: CASSEYRDPTYEQYF. For the CDR3, the DNA is TGTGCCAGCAGTGAATACAGGGACCCTACCTACGAGCAGTACTTC. The chain employs TRBV2 and TRBJ2-7, with D possibly TRBD1 on 6 matching bases. The CDR3 is made up of 15 amino acids. Deletions cut 2 bases from V and 2 bases from J, with 13 bases between. Germline V CDR1 and CDR2: SNHLY, FYNNEI.

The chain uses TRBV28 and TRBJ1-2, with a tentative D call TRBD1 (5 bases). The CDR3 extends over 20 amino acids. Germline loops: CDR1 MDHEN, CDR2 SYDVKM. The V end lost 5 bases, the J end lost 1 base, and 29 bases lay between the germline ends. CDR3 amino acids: CASSTGRPNRPTVINYGYTF. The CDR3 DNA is TGTGCCAGCAGTACAGGCCGACCCAACAGGCCGACAGTTATTAACTATGGCTACACCTTC.

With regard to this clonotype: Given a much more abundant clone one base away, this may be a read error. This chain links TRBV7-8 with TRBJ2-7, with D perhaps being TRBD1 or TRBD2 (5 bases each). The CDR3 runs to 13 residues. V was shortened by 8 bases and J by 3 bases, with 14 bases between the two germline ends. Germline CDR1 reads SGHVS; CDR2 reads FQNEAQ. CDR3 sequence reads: CASGPGAVYEQYF. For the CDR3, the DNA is TGTGCCAGCGGTCCCGGGGCAGTCTACGAGCAGTACTTC.

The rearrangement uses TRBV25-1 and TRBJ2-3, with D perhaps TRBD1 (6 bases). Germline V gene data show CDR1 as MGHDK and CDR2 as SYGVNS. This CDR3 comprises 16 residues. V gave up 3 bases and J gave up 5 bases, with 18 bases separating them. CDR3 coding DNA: TGTGCCAGCAGTGAGTCCCAGTCCTGGGACATAGATACGCAGTATTTT. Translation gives CASSESQSWDIDTQYF.

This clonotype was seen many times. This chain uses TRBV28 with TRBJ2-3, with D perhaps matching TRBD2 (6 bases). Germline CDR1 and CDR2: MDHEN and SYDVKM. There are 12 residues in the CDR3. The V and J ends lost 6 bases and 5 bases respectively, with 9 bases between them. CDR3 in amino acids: CASRGGIDTQYF. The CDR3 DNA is TGTGCCAGCAGGGGGGGTATAGATACGCAGTATTTT.

The CDR3: CASSLSASVVGANVLTF. The DNA of the CDR3 is TGTGCCAGCAGTTTATCCGCCTCAGTGGTGGGGGCCAACGTCCTGACTTTC. The chain couples TRBV28 to TRBJ2-6, with unresolved D. Germline V gives CDR1 MDHEN, CDR2 SYDVKM. Trimming removed 1 base at V and 4 bases at J, with 14 bases between. This CDR3 has 17 residues.

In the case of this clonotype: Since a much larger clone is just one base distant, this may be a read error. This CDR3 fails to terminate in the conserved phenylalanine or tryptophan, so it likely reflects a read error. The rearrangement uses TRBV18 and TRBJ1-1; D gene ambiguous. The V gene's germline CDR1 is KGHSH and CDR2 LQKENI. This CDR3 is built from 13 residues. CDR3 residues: CASTPMWEPEAFL. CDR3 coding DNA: TGTGCCAGCACACCAATGTGGGAACCTGAAGCTTTCTTA.

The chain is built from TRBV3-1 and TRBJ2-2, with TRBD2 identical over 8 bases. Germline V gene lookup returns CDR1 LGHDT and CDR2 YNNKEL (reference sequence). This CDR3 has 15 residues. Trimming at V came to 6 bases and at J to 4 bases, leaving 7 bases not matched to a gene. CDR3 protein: CASRPAGEGTGELFF. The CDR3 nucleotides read TGTGCCAGCAGACCAGCGGGAGAGGGCACCGGGGAGCTGTTTTTT. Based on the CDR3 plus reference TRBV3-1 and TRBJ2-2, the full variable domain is DTAVSQTPKYLVTQMGNDKSIKCEQNLGHDTMYWYKQDSKKFLKIMFSYNNKELIINETVPNRFSPKSPDKAHLNLHINSLELGDSAVYFCASRPAGEGTGELFFGEGSRLTVL.

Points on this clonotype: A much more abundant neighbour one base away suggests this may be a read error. The DNA for the CDR3 is TGTGCCAGCAGCTTACCCGGCAGGGTCCCTTCTGGGGCCAGCGTCCTGACTTTC. It is translated as CASSLPGRVPSGASVLTF. The rearrangement links TRBV7-8 to TRBJ2-6; a possible D gene is TRBD1 (5 bases). Germline CDR1 is SGHVS and CDR2 is FQNEAQ. This CDR3 region has 18 residues.

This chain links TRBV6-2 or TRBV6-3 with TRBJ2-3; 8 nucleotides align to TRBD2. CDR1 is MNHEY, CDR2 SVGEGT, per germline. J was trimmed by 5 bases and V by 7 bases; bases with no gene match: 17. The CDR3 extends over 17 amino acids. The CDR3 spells CASIHHGPGGPQDTQYF. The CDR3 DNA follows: TGTGCCAGCATTCACCATGGGCCGGGAGGGCCGCAAGATACGCAGTATTTT.

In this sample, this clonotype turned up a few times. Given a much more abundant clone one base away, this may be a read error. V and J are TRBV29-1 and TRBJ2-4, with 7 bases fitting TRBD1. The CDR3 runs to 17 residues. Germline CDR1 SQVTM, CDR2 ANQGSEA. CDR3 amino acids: CSVEDRSRGKAKIIQYF. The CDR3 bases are TGCAGCGTTGAAGATCGGAGCAGGGGGAAAGCCAAAATCATTCAGTACTTC. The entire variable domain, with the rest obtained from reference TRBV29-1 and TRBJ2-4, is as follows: SAVISQKPSRDICQRGTSLTIQCQVDSQVTMMFWYRQQPGQSLTLIATANQGSEATYESGFVIDKFPISRPNLTFSTLTVSNMSPEDSSIYLCSVEDRSRGKAKIIQYFGAGTRLSVL.